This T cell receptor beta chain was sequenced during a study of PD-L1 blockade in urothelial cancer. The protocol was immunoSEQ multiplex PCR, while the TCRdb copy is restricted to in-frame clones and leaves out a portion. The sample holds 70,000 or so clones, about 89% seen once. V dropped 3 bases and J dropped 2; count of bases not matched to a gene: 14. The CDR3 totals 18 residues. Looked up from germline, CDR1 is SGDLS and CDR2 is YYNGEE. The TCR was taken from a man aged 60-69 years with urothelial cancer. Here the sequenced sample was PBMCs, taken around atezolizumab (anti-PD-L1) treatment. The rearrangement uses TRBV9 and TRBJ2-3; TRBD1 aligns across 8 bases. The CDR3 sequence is CASSAESGTGALTDTQYF. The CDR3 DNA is TGTGCCAGCAGCGCAGAATCCGGGACAGGCGCACTCACAGATACGCAGTATTTT.